The clone carrying this TCR beta chain was recorded a few times. The trim removed 5 bases at V and 2 bases at J, leaving 8 bases unmatched. The CDR3 covers 15 residues. The germline V gene has CDR1 MDHEN and CDR2 SYDVKM. The entry originates in a study of Ad26.COV2.S vaccination and SARS-CoV-2 variants. As for treatment: about 20 received Ad26.COV2.S at low or high dose, single or two shots; about 5 received placebo; per-sample allocation not given. On day 63 after the first injection, vaccine and placebo recipients gave samples. This table comes from immunoSEQ multiplex PCR, and its TCRdb copy is limited to in-frame clones, with some not included. The sample includes under 550,000 clones, around 89% of them seen just once.

The J gene is TRBJ2-5, the V gene TRBV28, with 7 bases aligning to TRBD1. The TCR comes from a person between 18 and 59 years old who received the Ad26.COV2.S COVID-19 vaccine or a placebo. Material: peripheral blood, obtained in a trial of Ad26.COV2.S vaccine versus placebo. The chain's CDR3 is CASSRRGPQQETQYF. CDR3 coding DNA: TGTGCCAGCAGTAGAAGGGGGCCCCAACAAGAGACCCAGTACTTC.